Following are 19 T cell receptor beta chains from one sample sequenced in a study of blood T cell repertoires in COVID-19. Assay: immunoSEQ multiplex PCR; the TCRdb copy retains only in-frame clones and omits some. Altogether about 62,000 clones are present, roughly 80% being singletons, with the ten largest covering over 15%. Material: peripheral blood. The receptors were sampled from a man between 60 and 75 years old with acute or convalescent COVID-19.

The chain recombines TRBV6-2 or TRBV6-3 with TRBJ2-1; 10 positions match TRBD1. The J segment lost 11 bases and the V segment lost 5 bases, leaving 9 bases of the junction unmatched. From germline, CDR1 is MNHEY and CDR2 SVGEGT. This CDR3 region has 14 residues. The CDR3 nucleotides are TGTGCCAGCAGTGTAGGACAGGGGGTTAGTCAGCAGTTCTTC. Encoded protein: CASSVGQGVSQQFF.

This clone counts as medium-sized. The chain couples TRBV5-4 to TRBJ1-6; possibly TRBD1 for D (5 bases). This CDR3 spans 16 amino acids. Trimming stripped 5 bases from V and 4 bases from J, with 16 bases between. Germline V gives CDR1 SGHNT, CDR2 YYREEE (reference sequence). The CDR3: CASRDGGTAYNSPLHF. CDR3 in DNA: TGTGCCAGCAGGGACGGGGGGACTGCTTATAATTCACCCCTCCACTTT. The variable domain in full, completed from reference TRBV5-4 and TRBJ1-6, reads ETGVTQSPTHLIKTRGQQVTLRCSSQSGHNTVSWYQQALGQGPQFIFQYYREEENGRGNFPPRFSGLQFPNYSSELNVNALELDDSALYLCASRDGGTAYNSPLHFGNGTRLTVT.

CDR3 protein: CAIRQREQETQYF. Written as DNA, the CDR3 is TGTGCCATCAGGCAGCGGGAACAAGAGACCCAGTACTTC. V and J are TRBV10-3 and TRBJ2-5; 7 bases map to TRBD2. This CDR3 has 13 residues. Germline V gene lookup returns CDR1 ENHRY and CDR2 SYGVKD. J was trimmed by 2 bases and V by 6 bases; bases with no gene match: 3.

The chain joins TRBV5-1 to TRBJ1-3, with D possibly TRBD1 on 5 matching bases. The CDR3 spans 14 residues. The germline V and J ends were trimmed by 4 bases and 2 bases, with 10 bases remaining between them. Germline V gene sequence: CDR1 SGHRS, CDR2 YFSETQ. This CDR3 reads CASSPGGAGNTIYF. As DNA, the CDR3 is TGCGCCAGCAGCCCGGGGGGGGCTGGAAACACCATATATTTT.

The chain uses TRBV19 and TRBJ2-7; tentative D call: TRBD2 (5 bases). This CDR3 comprises 12 residues. V lost 6 bases and J 1 base, leaving 7 bases between the germline ends. Germline V lookup: CDR1 LNHDA, CDR2 SQIVND (reference sequence). CDR3: CASRGRSYEQYF. The CDR3 DNA is TGTGCCAGTAGAGGGAGATCCTACGAGCAGTACTTC. Complete variable domain (other parts from reference TRBV19 and TRBJ2-7): DGGITQSPKYLFRKEGQNVTLSCEQNLNHDAMYWYRQDPGQGLRLIYYSQIVNDFQKGDIAEGYSVSREKKESFPLTVTSAQKNPTAFYLCASRGRSYEQYFGPGTRLTVT.

CDR3 DNA sequence: TGTGCCAGCAGCCAAGATCTAGGCAGAGCCTACGAGCAGTACTTC. Translated: CASSQDLGRAYEQYF. V gene TRBV3-1 (or the pseudogene TRBV3-2) combines with J gene TRBJ2-7; D is unclear. Germline loops: CDR1 LGHDT, CDR2 YNNKEL (reference sequence). CDR3 size: 15 residues. The V and J ends lost 0 bases and 2 bases respectively, with 11 bases between them.

This clone was counted only a few times. This chain links TRBV19 with TRBJ2-1; 13 bases agree with TRBD2. This CDR3 contains 16 residues. Germline CDR1 LNHDA, CDR2 SQIVND (reference sequence). After removal of 7 bases from V and 8 bases from J, the junction contained 11 bases not matched to a gene. This CDR3 is CASTNRLAGGGDEQFF. In DNA form, the CDR3 reads TGTGCCAGTACCAATCGACTAGCGGGAGGCGGGGATGAGCAGTTCTTC. Variable domain in full (rest from reference TRBV19 and TRBJ2-1): DGGITQSPKYLFRKEGQNVTLSCEQNLNHDAMYWYRQDPGQGLRLIYYSQIVNDFQKGDIAEGYSVSREKKESFPLTVTSAQKNPTAFYLCASTNRLAGGGDEQFFGPGTRLTVL.

This clone was detected only a few times. This sample includes further DNA sequences coding for the same CDR3. This sequence joins TRBV11-2 and TRBJ1-2; 9 nucleotides line up with TRBD1. Germline V gene lookup returns CDR1 SGHAT and CDR2 FQNNGV. CDR3 length equals 14 residues. The V gene end was trimmed by 2 bases and the J gene end by 5 bases; junction bases not matched to a gene: 3. The CDR3 sequence: CASSLQTGGYGYTF. DNA for the CDR3: TGTGCCAGCAGCTTACAGACAGGGGGTTATGGCTACACCTTC.

The chain joins TRBV30 to TRBJ2-7; D is undetermined. The germline V and J ends were trimmed by 1 base and 6 bases, with 10 bases remaining between them. Germline V gene lookup returns CDR1 GTSNPN and CDR2 SVGIG (reference sequence). CDR3 length: 12 residues. The CDR3 sequence is CAWSEAPGEQYF. DNA for the CDR3: TGTGCCTGGAGTGAGGCTCCGGGCGAGCAGTACTTC.

The CDR3 nucleotides read TGTGCCTGGAGTTTTCTATCAGCTAGCTCTGGAAACACCATATATTTT. It is translated as CAWSFLSASSGNTIYF. This sequence joins TRBV30 and TRBJ1-3; D not certain. CDR1 is GTSNPN, CDR2 SVGIG, per germline (reference sequence). The length of the CDR3 is 16 residues. V was clipped by 2 bases and J by 0 bases, with 14 bases between them.

V gene TRBV28 combines with J gene TRBJ2-1; the D gene is possibly TRBD1 (6 bases). The CDR3 covers 14 residues. CDR1 is MDHEN, CDR2 SYDVKM, per germline. Trimming cost V 1 base and J 5 bases, with 9 bases left between them. Here the CDR3 reads CASSLFGQNNEQFF. In DNA, the CDR3 is TGTGCCAGCAGTTTATTCGGACAGAACAATGAGCAGTTCTTC. Using reference TRBV28 and TRBJ2-1 for the parts outside the CDR3, the full variable domain is DVKVTQSSRYLVKRTGEKVFLECVQDMDHENMFWYRQDPGLGLRLIYFSYDVKMKEKGDIPEGYSVSREKKERFSLILESASTNQTSMYLCASSLFGQNNEQFFGPGTRLTVL.

This chain joins TRBV3-1 (or the pseudogene TRBV3-2) and TRBJ2-2; no clear D. Germline V lookup: CDR1 LGHDT, CDR2 YNNKEL (reference sequence). The CDR3 consists of 12 residues. The V and J ends lost 2 bases and 6 bases respectively, with 4 bases between them. DNA for the CDR3: TGTGCCAGCAGCCAAACATCCGGGGAGCTGTTTTTT. Translating it yields CASSQTSGELFF.

V is TRBV3-1 (or the pseudogene TRBV3-2) and J is TRBJ2-7; TRBD2 aligns across 8 bases. CDR1 and CDR2 from the germline V gene are LGHDT and YNNKEL (reference sequence). The CDR3 is 14 residues long. V was pared by 2 bases and J by 6 bases, with 6 bases of the junction left unmatched. The DNA for the CDR3 is TGTGCCAGCAGCCAACTCGGGGGGGGCGGCGAGCAGTACTTC. It encodes CASSQLGGGGEQYF.

This clone has more than one count but fewer than ten. The chain joins TRBV30 to TRBJ1-5; 12 bases are shared with TRBD1. The CDR3 covers 15 residues. Germline CDR1 GTSNPN, CDR2 SVGIG (reference sequence). Trimming cost V 2 bases and J 6 bases; bases outside gene matches: 5. Written as DNA, the CDR3 is TGTGCCTGGAGTAGGGGACAGGGGGCAAGTCAGCCCCAGCATTTT. It encodes CAWSRGQGASQPQHF.

In this sample, this clone turned up once. The chain carries TRBV7-3 and TRBJ2-1; D is possibly TRBD1 (5 bases). CDR3 length: 14 residues. Germline CDR1 is SGHTA and CDR2 is FQGTGA. V was clipped by 2 bases and J by 8 bases, with 13 bases between them. CDR3 in amino acids: CASSLLGHWDEQFF. The CDR3 DNA sequence: TGTGCCAGCAGCTTATTGGGGCATTGGGATGAGCAGTTCTTC.

This chain joins TRBV5-1 and TRBJ2-4; 9 bases are a match to TRBD1. CDR1 and CDR2 (germline): SGHRS, YFSETQ. The CDR3 extends over 14 amino acids. The ends lost 1 base at V and 5 bases at J; junction bases unmatched: 1. CDR3 in amino acids: CASSLTGGENIQYF. The CDR3 nucleotides read TGCGCCAGCAGCTTGACAGGGGGCGAAAACATTCAGTACTTC.

Here the CDR3 reads CASTPGAGRGYTF. CDR3 nucleotides: TGTGCCAGCACTCCGGGTGCGGGGCGAGGCTACACCTTC. This chain links TRBV6-5 with TRBJ1-2, with D maybe TRBD1 (5 bases). Germline V gene sequence: CDR1 MNHEY, CDR2 SVGAGI. Trimming took 7 bases from V and 8 from J, leaving 17 bases between them. The CDR3 length is 13 residues.

V is TRBV10-1 and J is TRBJ2-2; 9 nucleotides align to TRBD2. Trimming took 1 base from V and 5 from J; bases not matched to a gene: 2. This CDR3 region has 15 residues. Germline CDR1 reads WNHNN; CDR2 reads SYGVQD (reference sequence). The CDR3 sequence is CASSELAGATGELFF. As DNA, the CDR3 is TGCGCCAGCAGTGAGTTAGCGGGAGCTACCGGGGAGCTGTTTTTT.

The rearrangement joins TRBV15 to TRBJ2-1; TRBD2 agrees at 13 bases. Germline V lookup: CDR1 LNHNV, CDR2 YYDKDF (reference sequence). CDR3 length: 15 amino acids. Trimming cost V 6 bases and J 6 bases; bases outside gene matches: 5. The CDR3 here is CATSWTSGSGNEQFF. Here the CDR3 DNA reads TGTGCCACCAGTTGGACTAGCGGGAGCGGCAATGAGCAGTTCTTC.